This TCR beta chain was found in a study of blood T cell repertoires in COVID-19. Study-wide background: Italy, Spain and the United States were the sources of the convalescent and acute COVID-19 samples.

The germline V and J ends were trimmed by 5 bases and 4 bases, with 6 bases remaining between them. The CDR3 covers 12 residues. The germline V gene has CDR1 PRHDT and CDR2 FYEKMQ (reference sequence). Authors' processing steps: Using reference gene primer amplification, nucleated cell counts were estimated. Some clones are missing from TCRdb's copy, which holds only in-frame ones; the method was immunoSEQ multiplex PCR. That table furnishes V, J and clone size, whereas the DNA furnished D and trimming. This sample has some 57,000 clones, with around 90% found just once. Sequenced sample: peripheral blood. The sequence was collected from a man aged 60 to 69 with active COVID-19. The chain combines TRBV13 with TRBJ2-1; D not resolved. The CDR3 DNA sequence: TGTGCCAGCAGCCAGGTTTACAATGAGCAGTTCTTC. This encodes CASSQVYNEQFF.